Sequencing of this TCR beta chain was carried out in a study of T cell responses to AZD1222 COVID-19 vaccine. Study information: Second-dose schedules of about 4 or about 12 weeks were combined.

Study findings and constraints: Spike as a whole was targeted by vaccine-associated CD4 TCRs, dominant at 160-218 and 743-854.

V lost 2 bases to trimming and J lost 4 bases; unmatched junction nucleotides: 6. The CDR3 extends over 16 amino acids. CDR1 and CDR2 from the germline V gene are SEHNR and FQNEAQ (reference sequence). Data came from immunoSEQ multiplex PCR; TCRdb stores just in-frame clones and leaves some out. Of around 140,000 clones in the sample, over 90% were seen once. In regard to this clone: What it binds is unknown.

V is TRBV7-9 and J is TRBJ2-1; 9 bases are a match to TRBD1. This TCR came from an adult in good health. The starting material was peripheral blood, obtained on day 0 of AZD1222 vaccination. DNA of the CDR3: TGTGCCAGCAGCTTACTACGGGGACAGGGATACAATGAGCAGTTCTTC. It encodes CASSLLRGQGYNEQFF.